The present T cell receptor beta chain was sequenced within a study of blood T cells in healthy people across ages. It was with a sample-barcoded 5' primer and a J-beta primer mix that a second PCR of roughly 6 to 11 cycles was run. The template-switch adaptor, which had 12 random nucleotides, put a tag on each cDNA molecule. TCRdb called the 5' RACE reads again in MiXCR, with one record for every CDR3 protein. This sample has some 800,000 distinct CDR3 sequences; approximately 25% occur once, and the top ten carry under 4.5%. The V and J ends lost 5 bases and 7 bases respectively, with 15 bases between them. This CDR3 has 14 residues. Germline V gives CDR1 SEHNR, CDR2 FQNEAQ (reference sequence). Findings and caveats of the study: No conclusive comparison of naive versus antigen-experienced cells was possible with unsorted PBMCs.

As regards this clonotype: Its specificity is not known.

These same data were also listed under a study on T cells of mothers and their children. From that paper: Reads recorded for TCR beta CDR3 numbered over 9 million per mother and about 3 million per child.

The specimen was blood. The rearrangement uses TRBV7-9 and TRBJ2-1; perhaps TRBD1 as D (6 bases). This TCR was sampled from a boy aged 5-17 years in good health. The CDR3 protein is CASSQGGVLNEQFF. The CDR3 nucleotides read TGTGCCAGCAGCCAAGGGGGAGTTCTGAATGAGCAGTTCTTC.